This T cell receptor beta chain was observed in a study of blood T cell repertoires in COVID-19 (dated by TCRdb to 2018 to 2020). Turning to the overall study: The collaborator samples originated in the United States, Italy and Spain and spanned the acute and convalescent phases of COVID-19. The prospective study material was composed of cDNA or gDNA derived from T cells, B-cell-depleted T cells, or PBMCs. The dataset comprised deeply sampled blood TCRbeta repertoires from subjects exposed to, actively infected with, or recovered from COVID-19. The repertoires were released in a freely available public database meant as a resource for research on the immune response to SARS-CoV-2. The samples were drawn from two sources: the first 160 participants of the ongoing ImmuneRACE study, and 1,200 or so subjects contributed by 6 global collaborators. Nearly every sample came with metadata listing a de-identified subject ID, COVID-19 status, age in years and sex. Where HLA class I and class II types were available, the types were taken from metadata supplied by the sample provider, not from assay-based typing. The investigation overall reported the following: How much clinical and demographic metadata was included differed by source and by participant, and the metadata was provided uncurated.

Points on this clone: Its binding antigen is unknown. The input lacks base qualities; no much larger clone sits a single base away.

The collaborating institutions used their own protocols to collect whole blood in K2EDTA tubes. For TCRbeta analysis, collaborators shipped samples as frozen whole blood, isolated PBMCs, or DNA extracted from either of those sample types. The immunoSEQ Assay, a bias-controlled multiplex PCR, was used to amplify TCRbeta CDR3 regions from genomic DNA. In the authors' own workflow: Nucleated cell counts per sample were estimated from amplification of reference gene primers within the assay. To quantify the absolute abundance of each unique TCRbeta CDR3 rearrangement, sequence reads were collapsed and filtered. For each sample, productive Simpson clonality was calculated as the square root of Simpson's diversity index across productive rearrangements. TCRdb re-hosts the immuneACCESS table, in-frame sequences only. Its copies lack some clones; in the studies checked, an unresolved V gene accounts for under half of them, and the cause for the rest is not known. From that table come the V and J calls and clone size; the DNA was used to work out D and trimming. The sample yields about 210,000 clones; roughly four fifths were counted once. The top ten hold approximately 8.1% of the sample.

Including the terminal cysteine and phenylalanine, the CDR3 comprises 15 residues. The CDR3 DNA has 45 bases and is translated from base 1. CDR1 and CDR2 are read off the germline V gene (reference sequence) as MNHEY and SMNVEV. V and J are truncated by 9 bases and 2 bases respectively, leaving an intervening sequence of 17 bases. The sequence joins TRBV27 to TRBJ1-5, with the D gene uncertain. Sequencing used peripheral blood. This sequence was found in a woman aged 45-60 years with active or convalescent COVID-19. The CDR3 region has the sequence CASSTSIGGNQPQHF. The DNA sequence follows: TGTGCCAGTTCCACTAGTATCGGTGGCAATCAGCCCCAGCATTTT.